One and the same sample provided the 4 T cell receptor beta chains below, sequenced in a study of T cells in Graves' hyperthyroidism and ophthalmopathy (dated by TCRdb to about 2019). Library prep was done by multiplex PCR. TCRdb shows the sequencer as Illumina HiSeq 2000. The TCR beta CDR3 regions were amplified from RNA transcripts. A first-round RT-PCR of the TCR CDR3 used the HTBI primer set with the Qiagen OneStep RT-PCR kit. Using fastp trimming at Q25 and MiXCR clonotype assembly, TCRdb reanalyzed the public sequencing data and kept in-frame beta chains. Identical CDR3 proteins give one entry, which carries the most common genes and DNA. Present in this sample are about 610,000 distinct CDR3 sequences, roughly 14% of which were seen just once. Together, the top ten hold 4% to 5.5% of the sample. The sample taken for sequencing was blood. Receptors were obtained from a woman aged 40 to 55 with Graves' ophthalmopathy.

This clonotype was seen many times. The V call is TRBV12-3 or TRBV12-4, the J call TRBJ2-7; a possible D gene is TRBD2 (5 bases). Trimming left V 4 bases short and J 2 bases short, with 9 bases between. The CDR3 sequence is 13 residues long. The CDR3 protein is CASSSAETYEQYF. The CDR3 bases are TGTGCCAGCAGTTCAGCGGAAACCTACGAGCAGTACTTC.

This clonotype showed up many times. The chain couples TRBV7-9 to TRBJ2-7, with TRBD2 matching 7 bases. Germline CDR1 is SEHNR and CDR2 is FQNEAQ (reference sequence). The CDR3 loop spans 13 amino acids. V shed 8 bases and J 2 bases; nucleotides not matched to a gene: 6. The CDR3 region has the DNA TGTGCCAGCGAATTTGGGGGGGCCTACGAGCAGTACTTC. Its translation is CASEFGGAYEQYF.

The V and J genes are TRBV11-2 and TRBJ1-4; weak D call: TRBD1 (5 bases). Germline lookup yields CDR1 SGHAT and CDR2 FQNNGV. Trimming took 0 bases from V and 0 from J, leaving 8 bases between them. CDR3 length: 16 amino acids. The CDR3 bases are TGTGCCAGCAGCTTAGATGGGGGGGCAACTAATGAAAAACTGTTTTTT. Amino acid sequence: CASSLDGGATNEKLFF.

This clonotype was detected ten times or more. J is TRBJ2-2 and V is TRBV12-5; unclear D gene. In germline, CDR1 is LGHNT, CDR2 FRNRAP. V was cut by 2 bases and J by 0 bases, with 10 bases left in between. The CDR3 spans 16 residues. The chain's CDR3 is CASGLPNSANTGELFF. CDR3 in DNA: TGTGCTAGTGGTTTGCCCAACAGCGCGAACACCGGGGAGCTGTTTTTT.